This entry describes one TCR beta chain. This clone was recorded once. The target of this receptor is not known. No much larger clone exists at a distance of one base, and base qualities are not known. CDR1 and CDR2 (KGHSH, LQKENI) derive from the germline V gene. The trim is 6 bases for V and 0 bases for J, with a gap of 12 bases between the germline ends. Inclusive of the bounding cysteine and phenylalanine, the CDR3 is 16 residues long. The DNA shown is the 48-base CDR3, in frame from base 1. This record comes from a study of blood T cell repertoires in COVID-19 (dated by TCRdb to about 2020). Broadly, across the study: Samples covering the acute and convalescent phases of COVID-19 were provided by collaborators in the United States, Italy and Spain. The material from the prospective study consisted of cDNA or gDNA derived from T cells, B-cell-depleted T cells, or PBMCs. Subjects who had been exposed to COVID-19, were actively infected with it, or had recovered from it provided the deeply sampled blood TCRbeta repertoires that made up the dataset. The repertoires were released in a freely available public database intended as a resource for research on the immune response to SARS-CoV-2. Samples were obtained from the ongoing ImmuneRACE study (first 160 participants) and from over 1,000 subjects provided by 6 global collaborators. Nearly every sample came with metadata listing a de-identified subject ID, COVID-19 status, age in years and sex. Where HLA class I and class II types were available, the types were taken from metadata supplied by the sample provider, not from assay-based typing.

The immunoSEQ Assay, a bias-controlled multiplex PCR, was used to amplify TCRbeta CDR3 regions from genomic DNA. Per the source publication's procedure: Nucleated cell counts per sample were estimated from amplification of reference gene primers within the assay. Sequence reads were collapsed and filtered to measure the absolute abundance of every unique TCRbeta CDR3 rearrangement. For each sample, productive Simpson clonality was calculated as the square root of Simpson's diversity index over productive rearrangements. Sourced from immuneACCESS, this table was stored by TCRdb with only in-frame sequences that have V and J called. A share of the clones is absent; for the studies checked, an unresolved V gene accounts for under half, and the remainder has no known explanation. The V and J calls and clone size were taken over from that table, and D and trimming were inferred from the DNA. The sample yields fewer than 200,000 clones; about three quarters were counted once. In total, the top ten clones hold approximately 2.8% of the sample.

Results the study describes overall, beyond this receptor: Clinical and demographic metadata were provided uncurated, with the amount varying by source and participant.

Collaborating institutions collected whole blood in K2EDTA tubes following their own protocols. For TCRbeta analysis, collaborators shipped samples as frozen whole blood, isolated PBMCs, or DNA extracted from either of those sample types. This chain joins TRBV18 to TRBJ2-6; TRBD1 could be the D gene, as 6 bases match. The sequence was collected from a man between 70 and 80 years old with acute or convalescent COVID-19. Material: peripheral blood. The nucleotide sequence is TGTGCCAGCTCCCAGGACAGCCGCTCTGGGGCCAACGTCCTGACTTTC. Its translation is CASSQDSRSGANVLTF.